The 8 T cell receptor beta chains below were found in one sample sequenced in a study of T-cell reconstitution after alpha-beta-depleted transplantation in children. The authors prepared the TCRbeta library with unique molecular identifiers. In TCRdb, the PCR reads were re-called with MiXCR into one record per CDR3 protein. Among about 460,000 distinct CDR3 sequences listed, around 12% were seen once. The sequencing used PBMCs from the stem cell graft donor, collected from the stem cell graft. These receptors originate from a human donor who donated a stem cell graft to a child with combined immunodeficiency.

This clonotype was observed at least ten times. This chain connects TRBV20-1 to TRBJ2-1; 10 bases align to TRBD1. CDR3 length: 13 amino acids. With 7 bases clipped from V and 9 bases from J, the junction kept 9 bases outside the gene matches. Per germline, CDR1 DFQATT and CDR2 SNEGSKA (reference sequence). As DNA, the CDR3 is TGCAGTGTAGGGGACAGGGGTCCGGGTGAGCAGTTCTTC. It specifies CSVGDRGPGEQFF.

About this clonotype: One end of the junction varies from germline; a read error may be responsible. The chain is built from TRBV5-1 and TRBJ1-1, with 7 nucleotides matching TRBD1. The CDR3 spans 14 residues. Per germline, CDR1 SGHRS and CDR2 YFSETQ. CDR3 region: CASSWRGQNTEAFF. The CDR3 DNA reads TGCGCCAGCAGCTGGAGGGGACAGAACACAGAAGCTTTCTTT. Supplemented by reference TRBV5-1 and TRBJ1-1, the full variable domain reads KAGVTQTPRYLIKTRGQQVTLSCSPISGHRSVSWYQQTPGQGLQFLFEYFSETQRNKGNFPGRFSGRQFSNSRSEMNVSTLELGDSALYLCASSWRGQNTEAFFGQGTRLTVV.

This clonotype was seen more than once but under ten times. The chain has TRBV9 and TRBJ1-2; D is ambiguous. Looked up from germline, CDR1 is SGDLS and CDR2 is YYNGEE. The CDR3 covers 14 residues. V was shortened by 4 bases and J by 4 bases, with 14 bases between the two germline ends. The CDR3: CASSPGGPGYGYTF. For the CDR3, the DNA is TGTGCCAGCAGCCCGGGCGGGCCGGGCTATGGCTACACCTTC.

This sequence joins TRBV11-2 and TRBJ2-1; a possible D gene is TRBD2 (5 bases). CDR1 SGHAT and CDR2 FQNNGV come from the germline V gene. This CDR3 comprises 14 residues. V lost 1 base, J lost 5 bases, and 9 bases lay in between. CDR3 residues: CASSLAPGNNEQFF. The CDR3 nucleotides read TGTGCCAGCAGCTTAGCCCCGGGGAACAATGAGCAGTTCTTC. The complete variable domain, with remaining parts taken from reference TRBV11-2 and TRBJ2-1, reads EAGVAQSPRYKIIEKRQSVAFWCNPISGHATLYWYQQILGQGPKLLIQFQNNGVVDDSQLPKDRFSAERLKGVDSTLKIQPAKLEDSAVYLCASSLAPGNNEQFFGPGTRLTVL.

This clonotype has ten or more counts. The chain uses TRBV5-1 and TRBJ2-1; D gene uncertain. The CDR3 has 15 amino acids. CDR1 is SGHRS, CDR2 YFSETQ, per germline. Trimming pared 0 bases from V and 3 bases from J, leaving 10 bases between. In nucleotides, the CDR3 is TGCGCCAGCAGCTTGGACAACAGTCTCTACAATGAGCAGTTCTTC. Encoded protein: CASSLDNSLYNEQFF.

This clonotype occurred many times. The chain employs TRBV5-1 and TRBJ2-4; D is perhaps TRBD1 (6 bases). CDR1 and CDR2 (germline): SGHRS, YFSETQ. V was clipped by 1 base and J by 0 bases, with 11 bases between them. This CDR3 contains 16 residues. This CDR3 is CASSLLTGLAKNIQYF. The CDR3 region has the DNA TGCGCCAGCAGCTTGCTGACAGGCCTAGCCAAAAACATTCAGTACTTC.

The V gene is TRBV19, the J gene TRBJ1-6; TRBD1 is a possible D gene (6 bases). Germline-derived CDR1 and CDR2 are LNHDA and SQIVND (reference sequence). The CDR3 is 13 amino acids. V lost 5 bases, J lost 9 bases, and 11 bases lay in between. The CDR3 nucleotides read TGTGCCAGTAGTGGCAGGGGTGGTTCACCCCTCCACTTT. Translation gives CASSGRGGSPLHF.

The chain has TRBV7-2 and TRBJ2-1; D is uncertain. This CDR3 contains 15 residues. V was clipped by 0 bases and J by 4 bases, with 10 bases between them. Germline V lookup: CDR1 SGHTA, CDR2 FQGNSA. The CDR3 bases are TGTGCCAGCAGCTTAGCGGGAACACTTTACAATGAGCAGTTCTTC. It translates to CASSLAGTLYNEQFF.